The present TCR beta chain was sequenced within a study of blood T cell repertoires in COVID-19. Turning to the study itself: Nucleic acid was either cDNA or gDNA, and it came from T cells, B-cell-depleted T cells, or PBMCs.

Original processing methods: Amplification with reference gene primers provided the estimates of nucleated cell counts. Assay used: immunoSEQ multiplex PCR; TCRdb lists only in-frame clones, some missing. That table is the source of V, J and clone size, and D and trimming were worked out from the DNA. This table holds approximately 150,000 clones, less than 90% found once. Between the trimmed V and J ends, which lost 2 bases and 5 bases, there was a span of 6 bases. This CDR3 has 12 residues. Germline V gives CDR1 SGHDN, CDR2 FVKESK. This clone was picked up a small number of times. Sequenced: PBMCs or T cells enriched from blood (not recorded which). The receptor was isolated from a human donor with acute COVID-19. The donor label of this sample is uncertain. The rearrangement joins TRBV14 to TRBJ1-2; D gene unclear. Here the CDR3 DNA reads TGTGCCAGCAGCCAAAACAGATATGGCTACACCTTC. Translated: CASSQNRYGYTF.